This is a list of T cell receptor beta chains from one sample in a study of post-analysis software for immune sequencing data. Via MiXCR, TCRdb re-called the PCR reads, giving one row per CDR3 protein. Of 650,000 to 850,000 distinct CDR3 sequences detected, 35% to 55% appear once; the ten largest clones hold just under 5%. Specimen: blood. The source is a girl aged 5 to 17 with multiple sclerosis. Both conserved end residues are part of each CDR3. The D gene is left open where the match is weak. Some rows have no size entry. The others give once, few or many, or a class for an expanded clone.

>14|TRBV10-3|TRBD1|-|TRBJ1-2
TGTGCCATCAACCCGACAGGGAGGAGCTATGGCTACACCTTC
CAINPTGRSYGYTF
>15|TRBV7-2|-|-|TRBJ2-7
TGTGCCAGCAGCTTAGCTCACAACTGGAAGTACGAGCAGTACTTC
CASSLAHNWKYEQYF
>17|TRBV12-3/TRBV12-4|TRBD2|few|TRBJ2-6
TGTGCCAGCAGCACTAGCGGGAGATCTTCTGGGGCCAACGTCCTGACTTTC
CASSTSGRSSGANVLTF
>19|TRBV4-2|TRBD2|-|TRBJ2-2
TGTGCCAGCAGCCAAGGGTTTCAGATACTAGCGCCGAACACCGGGGAGCTGTTTTTT
CASSQGFQILAPNTGELFF
>16|TRBV28|-|-|TRBJ1-2
TGTGCCAGCAGTTTGCGAGCGGGGACGGGGAACTATGGCTACACCTTC
CASSLRAGTGNYGYTF
>12|TRBV6-2/TRBV6-3|TRBD2|-|TRBJ2-1
TGTGCCACCAAAAGCGGGAACAATGAGCAGTTCTTC
CATKSGNNEQFF
>15|TRBV7-2|TRBD2|few|TRBJ2-3
TGTGCCAGCAGCTTGATGGCGGGAGGGGCAGATACGCAGTATTTT
CASSLMAGGADTQYF
>11|TRBV12-3/TRBV12-4|-|few|TRBJ2-1
TGTGCCAGCAGGAAAGAGGGGGAGCAGTTCTTC
CASRKEGEQFF
>14|TRBV20-1|TRBD2|once|TRBJ2-7
TGCAGTGCTGGAGGACTAGCGAATCCCTACGAGCAGTACTTC
CSAGGLANPYEQYF
>14|TRBV6-1|-|-|TRBJ2-7
TGTGCCAGCAGTGAATCCGGCTCCTACAATGAGCAGTACTTC
CASSESGSYNEQYF
>14|TRBV12-3/TRBV12-4|-|-|TRBJ1-2
TGTGCCAGCAAGAAGGACAGATTCAACTATGGCTACACCTTC
CASKKDRFNYGYTF
>15|TRBV4-3|TRBD1|-|TRBJ2-1
TGCGCCAGCAGCCGGCGACAGGGGGGAAACAATGGGCAGTTCTTC
CASSRRQGGNNGQFF
>16|TRBV9|-|-|TRBJ2-3
TGTGCCAGCAGCGGCCGTTGGCGGGCGGCGACAGATACGCAGTATTTT
CASSGRWRAATDTQYF
>16|TRBV20-1|TRBD2|-|TRBJ2-1
TGCAGTGCTAGAGAGAGGGGGGGACTAGCGACGCGGGAGCAGTTCTTC
CSARERGGLATREQFF
>14|TRBV29-1|TRBD1|once|TRBJ2-7
TGCAGCGTTTTCACGGGACAGAACTCCTACGAGCAGTACTTC
CSVFTGQNSYEQYF
>11|TRBV12-3/TRBV12-4|-|few|TRBJ1-2
TGTGCCAGCAGCTCCGCTGGTGGCTACACCTTC
CASSSAGGYTF
>12|TRBV11-2|-|-|TRBJ1-4
TGTGCCAGCACCACAGATGCGAAGGGGCTGTTTTTT
CASTTDAKGLFF